The rows below give T cell receptor beta chains drawn from one sample of a study of T cells in Graves' hyperthyroidism and ophthalmopathy. TCRdb re-analysed the multiplex PCR reads in MiXCR, keeping a single row per CDR3 protein. The data contain hundreds of thousands of distinct CDR3 sequences, around 13% of them seen just once; the ten biggest clones take up about 5.8%. What was sequenced was blood. These receptors all stem from a young woman with Graves' hyperthyroidism that later progressed to Graves' ophthalmopathy. The CDR3 runs from the conserved cysteine through the conserved F or W. The D gene is left open where the match is weak. The size entry is marked missing in some rows and otherwise reads once, few, many or a size class.

few	TRBV28	TRBJ2-3	NA	15	CASSFWGSETDTQYF	TGTGCCAGCAGTTTTTGGGGTTCTGAGACAGATACGCAGTATTTT
NA	TRBV18	TRBJ2-7	NA	14	CASSPRLSSYEQYF	TGTGCCAGCTCACCCCGACTTAGCTCCTACGAGCAGTACTTC
few	TRBV2	TRBJ2-1	TRBD2	15	CASSELAGGEDEQFF	TGTGCCAGCAGTGAACTAGCGGGAGGTGAGGATGAGCAGTTCTTC
NA	TRBV7-9	TRBJ2-7	NA	14	CASSTSRAPHEQYF	TGTGCCAGCAGCACCTCCCGGGCCCCCCACGAGCAGTACTTC
many	TRBV28	TRBJ2-1	TRBD1	15	CASSGFGQGAREQFF	TGTGCCAGCAGTGGGTTTGGACAGGGGGCTCGTGAGCAGTTCTTC
few	TRBV24-1	TRBJ2-2	NA	14	CATSDNRVTGELFF	TGTGCCACCAGTGATAACAGGGTCACCGGGGAGCTGTTTTTT
many	TRBV7-3	TRBJ1-2	TRBD1	13	CASSSSGGYGYTF	TGTGCCAGCAGCTCCTCAGGGGGTTATGGCTACACCTTC
many	TRBV7-8	TRBJ2-2	NA	15	CASSLSFWGTGELFF	TGTGCCAGCAGCTTAAGTTTCTGGGGAACCGGGGAGCTGTTTTTT
NA	TRBV9	TRBJ2-1	NA	15	CASSGSRGVYNEQFF	TGTGCCAGCAGCGGTTCGAGGGGGGTTTACAATGAGCAGTTCTTC
NA	TRBV28	TRBJ2-2	NA	14	CASSPVMGTGELFF	TGTGCCAGCAGTCCCGTTATGGGCACCGGGGAGCTGTTTTTT
many	TRBV20-1	TRBJ1-5	NA	12	CSASASNQPQHF	TGCAGTGCTAGTGCTAGCAATCAGCCCCAGCATTTT
many	TRBV28	TRBJ2-7	NA	15	CASSSPGPISYEQYF	TGTGCCAGCAGTTCCCCAGGGCCAATCTCCTACGAGCAGTACTTC
many	TRBV29-1	TRBJ2-3	TRBD2	15	CSVSRGLAGEDTQYF	TGCAGCGTTTCCCGGGGACTAGCGGGAGAAGATACGCAGTATTTT
few	TRBV5-1	TRBJ2-1	NA	13	CASSVDRLNEQFF	TGCGCCAGCAGCGTGGACAGACTCAATGAGCAGTTCTTC
many	TRBV11-3	TRBJ2-1	TRBD2	18	CASSFAQREGPSYNEQFF	TGTGCCAGCAGCTTTGCCCAGCGGGAGGGCCCCTCCTACAATGAGCAGTTCTTC
NA	TRBV20-1	TRBJ2-6	NA	14	CSAHFSSGANVLTF	TGCAGTGCTCACTTTTCCTCTGGGGCCAACGTCCTGACTTTC
NA	TRBV19	TRBJ2-7	NA	15	CASSIVPGVSYEQYF	TGTGCCAGTAGTATAGTGCCCGGGGTCTCCTACGAGCAGTACTTC
NA	TRBV4-3	TRBJ2-1	NA	14	CASSLAREVNEQFF	TGCGCCAGCAGCCTTGCTAGGGAGGTCAATGAGCAGTTCTTC
many	TRBV19	TRBJ1-6	TRBD1	14	CASSTPGQGSPLHF	TGTGCCAGTAGTACTCCGGGACAGGGTTCACCCCTCCACTTT
many	TRBV10-3	TRBJ2-1	TRBD2	13	CAISGTSVSEQFF	TGTGCCATCAGTGGGACTAGTGTCAGTGAGCAGTTCTTC
many	TRBV5-1	TRBJ1-1	NA	16	CASSLADGHISTEAFF	TGCGCCAGCAGCTTGGCCGATGGACACATCAGCACTGAAGCTTTCTTT
many	TRBV27	TRBJ1-1	NA	12	CASSLYSGEAFF	TGTGCCAGCAGTTTATATTCCGGGGAAGCTTTCTTT
once	TRBV10-1	TRBJ2-7	NA	12	CASSESKYEQYF	TGCGCCAGCAGTGAGTCGAAGTACGAGCAGTACTTC
NA	TRBV7-2	TRBJ2-7	NA	14	CASGRGLKGYEQYF	TGTGCCAGCGGACGGGGGCTAAAGGGCTACGAGCAGTACTTC
many	TRBV29-1	TRBJ1-2	NA	13	CSVVDQSSYGYTF	TGCAGCGTTGTTGACCAGTCCTCCTATGGCTACACCTTC
many	TRBV7-2	TRBJ2-5	NA	13	CASSLRRWETQYF	TGTGCCAGCAGCTTGAGGCGTTGGGAGACCCAGTACTTC
many	TRBV10-3	TRBJ2-5	NA	13	CAISGGLQETQYF	TGTGCCATCAGTGGGGGACTTCAAGAGACCCAGTACTTC
NA	TRBV11-2	TRBJ1-3	NA	13	CASSPWGGGLPHF	TGTGCCAGCAGCCCGTGGGGGGGGGGCCTGCCCCATTTT
many	TRBV7-9	TRBJ1-5	NA	14	CASREAGPNQPQHF	TGTGCCAGCAGGGAGGCAGGCCCCAATCAGCCCCAGCATTTT
many	TRBV30	TRBJ1-2	NA	12	CAWSGYGSGYTF	TGTGCCTGGAGTGGGTATGGAAGTGGCTACACCTTC
NA	TRBV6-1	TRBJ2-2	TRBD2	16	CASAADAGADTGELFF	TGTGCCAGCGCCGCCGACGCGGGAGCAGACACCGGGGAGCTGTTTTTT
many	TRBV20-1	TRBJ2-1	TRBD2	14	CSAPRSGSSYEQFF	TGCAGTGCTCCCCGTAGCGGGAGTTCGTATGAGCAGTTCTTC
NA	TRBV10-2	TRBJ2-4	TRBD2	18	CASSVRTSGGPGTNIQYF	TGCGCCAGCAGTGTCAGAACTAGCGGAGGCCCGGGAACAAACATTCAGTACTTC
NA	TRBV27	TRBJ2-5	NA	14	CASSPDRLQETQYF	TGTGCCAGCAGCCCGGACCGATTACAAGAGACCCAGTACTTC
many	TRBV28	TRBJ2-4	NA	16	CASSSRQVWTKNIQYF	TGTGCCAGCAGTTCTCGACAGGTTTGGACCAAAAACATTCAGTACTTC
NA	TRBV25-1	TRBJ2-5	TRBD1	15	CASSESTGGAETQYF	TGTGCCAGCAGTGAATCAACAGGGGGCGCGGAGACCCAGTACTTC
many	TRBV11-3	TRBJ2-7	TRBD1	16	CASSETPGTGAYEQYF	TGTGCCAGCAGCGAAACCCCCGGGACAGGTGCCTACGAGCAGTACTTC
many	TRBV12-3/TRBV12-4	TRBJ2-7	NA	13	CASRMDSSYEQYF	TGTGCCAGCAGGATGGACAGTTCCTACGAGCAGTACTTC
few	TRBV6-1	TRBJ2-2	NA	18	CASSEREGIYGNTGELFF	TGTGCCAGCAGCGAGCGTGAGGGGATTTACGGGAACACCGGGGAGCTGTTTTTT
NA	TRBV7-2	TRBJ2-1	NA	15	CASSVSGSTYNEQFF	TGTGCCAGCAGCGTGAGCGGATCCACCTACAATGAGCAGTTCTTC
many	TRBV7-3	TRBJ2-7	NA	13	CASSLDEGYEQYF	TGTGCCAGCAGCTTAGATGAGGGTTACGAGCAGTACTTC
once	TRBV11-2	TRBJ2-1	TRBD2	15	CASSSTSGPYNEQFF	TGTGCCAGCAGCTCAACTAGCGGACCCTACAATGAGCAGTTCTTC
many	TRBV3-1	TRBJ2-1	NA	14	CASRDSADLVEQFF	TGTGCCAGCAGAGATTCGGCGGATCTAGTTGAGCAGTTCTTC
many	TRBV6-1	TRBJ1-2	TRBD1	16	CASSFGTPDRVSGYTF	TGTGCCAGCAGTTTCGGGACCCCTGACAGGGTGAGCGGCTACACCTTC
many	TRBV25-1	TRBJ2-6	TRBD1	18	CASSDAGTGGVGANVLTF	TGTGCCAGCAGTGACGCCGGGACAGGGGGTGTTGGGGCCAACGTCCTGACTTTC
many	TRBV4-2	TRBJ2-5	TRBD2	17	CASSQDPPPAAGETQYF	TGTGCCAGCAGCCAAGATCCACCTCCCGCAGCGGGGGAGACCCAGTACTTC
many	TRBV30	TRBJ1-2	NA	15	CAWSLDPPSPYGYTF	TGTGCCTGGAGCCTTGACCCCCCAAGCCCCTATGGCTACACCTTC
many	TRBV27	TRBJ2-1	TRBD2	16	CASSSIPGTSPNEQFF	TGTGCCAGCAGTTCCATCCCCGGGACTAGCCCTAATGAGCAGTTCTTC
many	TRBV6-2/TRBV6-3	TRBJ2-7	NA	12	CASSYNPYEQYF	TGTGCCAGCAGTTACAATCCCTACGAGCAGTACTTC
few	TRBV7-9	TRBJ1-4	NA	13	CASSLILWEKLFF	TGTGCCAGCAGCTTAATTCTTTGGGAAAAACTGTTTTTT
many	TRBV27	TRBJ2-7	NA	16	CASSLERGDILFEQYF	TGTGCCAGCAGTTTAGAGAGGGGGGATATCTTGTTCGAGCAGTACTTC
many	TRBV20-1	TRBJ2-7	TRBD2	15	CSAREPGLAFFEQYF	TGCAGTGCTAGGGAGCCGGGACTAGCCTTTTTCGAGCAGTACTTC